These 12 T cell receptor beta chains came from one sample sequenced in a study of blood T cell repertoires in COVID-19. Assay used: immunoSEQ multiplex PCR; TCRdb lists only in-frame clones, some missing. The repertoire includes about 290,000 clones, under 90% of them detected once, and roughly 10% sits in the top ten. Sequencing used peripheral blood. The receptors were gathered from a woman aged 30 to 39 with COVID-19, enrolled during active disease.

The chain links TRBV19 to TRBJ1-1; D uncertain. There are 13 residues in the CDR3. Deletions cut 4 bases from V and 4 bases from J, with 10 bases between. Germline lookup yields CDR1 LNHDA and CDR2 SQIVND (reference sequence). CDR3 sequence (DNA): TGTGCCAGTAGTACGATATCAGGCACTGAAGCTTTCTTT. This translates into CASSTISGTEAFF.

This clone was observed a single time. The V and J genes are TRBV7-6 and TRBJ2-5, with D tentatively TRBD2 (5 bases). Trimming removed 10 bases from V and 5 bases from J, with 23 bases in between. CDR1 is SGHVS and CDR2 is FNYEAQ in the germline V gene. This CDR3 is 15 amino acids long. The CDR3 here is CATALEAGPLETQYF. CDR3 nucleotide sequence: TGTGCCACCGCCCTTGAGGCGGGCCCGTTGGAGACCCAGTACTTC.

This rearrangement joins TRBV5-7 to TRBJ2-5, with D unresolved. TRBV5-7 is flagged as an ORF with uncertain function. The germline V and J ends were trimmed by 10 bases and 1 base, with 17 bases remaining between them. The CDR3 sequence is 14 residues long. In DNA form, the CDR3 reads TGTGCCTACCCGCGCTCCCGACTCCAAGAGACCCAGTACTTC. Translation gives CAYPRSRLQETQYF.

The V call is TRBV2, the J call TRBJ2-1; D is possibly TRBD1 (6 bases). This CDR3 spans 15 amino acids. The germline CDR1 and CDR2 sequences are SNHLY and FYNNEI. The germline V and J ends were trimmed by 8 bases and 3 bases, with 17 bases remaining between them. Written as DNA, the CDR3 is TGTGCCAGCTCCGACCTGGGGGCAGTCTACAATGAGCAGTTCTTC. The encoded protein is CASSDLGAVYNEQFF.

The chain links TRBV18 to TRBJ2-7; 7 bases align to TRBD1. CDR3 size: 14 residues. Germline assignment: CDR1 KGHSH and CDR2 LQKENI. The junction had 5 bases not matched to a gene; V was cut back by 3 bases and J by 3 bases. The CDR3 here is CASSPGTAVYEQYF. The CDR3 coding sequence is TGTGCCAGCTCACCCGGGACAGCGGTCTACGAGCAGTACTTC.

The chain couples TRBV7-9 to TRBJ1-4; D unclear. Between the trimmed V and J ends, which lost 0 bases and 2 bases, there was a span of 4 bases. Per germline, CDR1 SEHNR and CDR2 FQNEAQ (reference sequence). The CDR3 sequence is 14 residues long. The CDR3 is CASSLASTNEKLFF. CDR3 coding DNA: TGTGCCAGCAGCTTAGCCAGTACTAATGAAAAACTGTTTTTT.

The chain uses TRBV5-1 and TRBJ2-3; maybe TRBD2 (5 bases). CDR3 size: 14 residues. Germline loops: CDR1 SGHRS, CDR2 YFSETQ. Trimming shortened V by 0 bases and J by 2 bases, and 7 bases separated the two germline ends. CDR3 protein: CASSLGLSTDTQYF. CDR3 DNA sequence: TGCGCCAGCAGCTTGGGACTATCCACAGATACGCAGTATTTT.

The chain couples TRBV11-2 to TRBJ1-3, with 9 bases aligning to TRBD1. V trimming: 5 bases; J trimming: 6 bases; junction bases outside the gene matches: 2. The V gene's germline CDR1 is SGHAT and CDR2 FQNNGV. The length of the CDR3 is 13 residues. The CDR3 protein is CASSRTGVNTIYF. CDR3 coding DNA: TGTGCCAGCAGCAGGACAGGGGTAAACACCATATATTTT.

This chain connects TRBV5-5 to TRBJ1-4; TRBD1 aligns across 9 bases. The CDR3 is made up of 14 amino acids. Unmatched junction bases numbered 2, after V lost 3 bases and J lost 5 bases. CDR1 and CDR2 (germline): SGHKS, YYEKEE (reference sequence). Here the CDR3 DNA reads TGTGCCAGCAGCTCGGGGACAGGGAATGAAAAACTGTTTTTT. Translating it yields CASSSGTGNEKLFF.

CDR3 amino acids: CATSDRQGGSLDTQYF. In DNA form, the CDR3 reads TGTGCCACCAGTGATAGACAGGGCGGGTCGTTGGATACGCAGTATTTT. The rearrangement links TRBV24-1 to TRBJ2-3, with 7 bases aligning to TRBD1. Germline V CDR1 and CDR2: KGHDR, SFDVKD. V dropped 3 bases and J dropped 6; count of bases not matched to a gene: 11. The CDR3 has 16 residues.

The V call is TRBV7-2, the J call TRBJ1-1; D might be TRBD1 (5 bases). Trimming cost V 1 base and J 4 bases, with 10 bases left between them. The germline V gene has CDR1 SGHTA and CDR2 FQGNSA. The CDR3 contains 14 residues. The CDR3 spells CASSLGGRATEAFF. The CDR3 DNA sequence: TGTGCCAGCAGCTTAGGAGGCAGGGCCACTGAAGCTTTCTTT.

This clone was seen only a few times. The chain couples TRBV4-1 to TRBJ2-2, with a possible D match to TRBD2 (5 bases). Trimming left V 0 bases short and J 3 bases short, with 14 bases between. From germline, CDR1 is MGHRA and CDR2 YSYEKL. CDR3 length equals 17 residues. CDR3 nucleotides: TGCGCCAGCAGCCAAGATGGAGACTACAGAGACACCGGGGAGCTGTTTTTT. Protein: CASSQDGDYRDTGELFF.